This TCR beta chain came from a study of cytomegalovirus exposure and HLA in healthy donors. The overall study: It was reported in a later analysis that the 95 to 150 validation repertoires used the same platform as the 550 to 850 first-cohort repertoires.

Assay: immunoSEQ multiplex PCR; the TCRdb copy retains only in-frame clones and omits some. Of about 140,000 clones in the sample, 84% are singletons; the top ten hold 1.4%. The CDR3 has 16 residues. V dropped 3 bases and J dropped 5; count of bases not matched to a gene: 7. In germline, CDR1 is SGHRS, CDR2 YFSETQ. The count of this clone is one. Its antigen is still unknown. General observations from the study: Rarity held for most TCR sequences, but there were some public TCRs that occurred in many donors. One later analysis, an examination of the 120 validation repertoires, found that first-cohort TCR clusters tended to co-occur in them.

This TCR was recovered from a young woman in good health and CMV-seronegative. The J gene is TRBJ2-5, the V gene TRBV5-1; 13 positions agree with TRBD2. Specimen: PBMCs. The CDR3 here is CASSWGTSGGAETQYF. The CDR3 region has the DNA TGCGCCAGCAGCTGGGGAACTAGCGGGGGGGCGGAGACCCAGTACTTC.